This T cell receptor beta chain derives from a study of T cell changes during pregnancy in multiple sclerosis. Assay used: immunoSEQ multiplex PCR; TCRdb lists only in-frame clones, some missing. The sample carries tens of thousands of clones, 90% recorded once. The germline V and J ends were trimmed by 0 bases and 0 bases, with 10 bases remaining between them. Germline V lookup: CDR1 SGDLS, CDR2 YYNGEE. The CDR3 has 16 residues. The gene calls are TRBV9 and TRBJ2-1, with D maybe TRBD1 (5 bases). This receptor was obtained from a female donor in good health, enrolled as a control in a pregnancy study. The material sequenced was peripheral blood, taken in the first trimester of pregnancy. The CDR3 bases are TGTGCCAGCAGCGTAGCTGGGGCCAGCTCCTACAATGAGCAGTTCTTC. Protein: CASSVAGASSYNEQFF.